These 10 T cell receptor beta chains share one sample of origin, sequenced in a study of metastatic and nonmetastatic thyroid tumors. Using MiXCR, TCRdb reanalyzed the PCR reads. Altogether about 13,000 clones are present, around 23% being singletons, with the ten largest covering about 60%. Nobody among the patients had been given any treatment before thyroid surgery. Sequenced: blood. These receptors were taken from a male donor with papillary thyroid cancer or a benign thyroid nodule (not recorded which). Some clones in this sample may be carry-over from other donors' samples.

The chain joins TRBV11-3 to TRBJ2-1, with a weak D call TRBD2 (5 bases). The CDR3 runs to 13 residues. V was pared by 5 bases and J by 9 bases, with 14 bases between. Germline assignment: CDR1 SGHNT and CDR2 YENEEA. The CDR3 protein is CASSGWEKGEQFF. CDR3 sequence (DNA): TGTGCCAGCAGCGGCTGGGAGAAGGGTGAGCAGTTCTTC. The whole variable domain, filled in from reference TRBV11-3 and TRBJ2-1, reads EAGVVQSPRYKIIEKKQPVAFWCNPISGHNTLYWYLQNLGQGPELLIRYENEEAVDDSQLPKDRFSAERLKGVDSTLKIQPAELGDSAVYLCASSGWEKGEQFFGPGTRLTVL.

This clone was detected only a few times. The chain joins TRBV12-5 to TRBJ2-2; D gene unclear. Looked up from germline, CDR1 is LGHNT and CDR2 is FRNRAP. Trimming left V 7 bases short and J 7 bases short, with 22 bases between. CDR3 length: 16 residues. The CDR3 reads CASALVPRPPGGELFF. The CDR3 nucleotides are TGTGCTAGTGCTTTAGTCCCCAGACCCCCAGGCGGGGAGCTGTTTTTT.

This chain joins TRBV11-2 and TRBJ1-4, with D unclear. Germline V gives CDR1 SGHAT, CDR2 FQNNGV. The CDR3 has 18 amino acids. The V end was cut by 3 bases, the J end by 0 bases, with 17 bases between. The CDR3 DNA follows: TGTGCCAGCAGCTTTCCCACAGACTCTCATGCAACTAATGAAAAACTGTTTTTT. This translates into CASSFPTDSHATNEKLFF.

This clone is classed as medium-sized. The rearrangement uses TRBV28 and TRBJ2-1; TRBD1 matches at 9 bases. V gave up 6 bases and J gave up 10 bases; unmatched junction bases: 16. There are 16 residues in the CDR3. Looked up from germline, CDR1 is MDHEN and CDR2 is SYDVKM. The DNA of the CDR3 is TGTGCCAGCAGAACCGTACAGGGGGCGGGAAGTAACGAGCAGTTCTTC. As protein: CASRTVQGAGSNEQFF.

This clone was observed a handful of times. V usage is TRBV27 and J usage is TRBJ2-7; no definite D call. The CDR3 consists of 13 residues. Germline V lookup: CDR1 MNHEY, CDR2 SMNVEV (reference sequence). V lost 2 bases and J 3 bases, leaving 8 bases between the germline ends. The CDR3 sequence is CASSLGPNYEQYF. The CDR3 nucleotides are TGTGCCAGCAGTTTAGGCCCCAACTACGAGCAGTACTTC.

The CDR3 DNA sequence: TGCGCCAGCAGCTCTCTGGACCCGAACACTGAAGCTTTCTTT. It codes for CASSSLDPNTEAFF. This chain uses TRBV5-1 with TRBJ1-1; unclear D gene. Deletions cut 3 bases from V and 1 base from J, with 10 bases between. The CDR3 covers 14 residues. CDR1 is SGHRS and CDR2 is YFSETQ in the germline V gene.

There are many counts of this clone. The chain links TRBV12-3 or TRBV12-4 to TRBJ2-5; 7 bases match TRBD2. The CDR3 extends over 14 amino acids. V lost 6 bases and J lost 2; bases outside the gene matches: 6. CDR3 protein: CASREGAGQETQYF. In DNA form, the CDR3 reads TGTGCCAGCAGAGAAGGAGCGGGGCAAGAGACCCAGTACTTC.

The V call is TRBV10-1, the J call TRBJ2-1; D not certain. Trimming removed 2 bases from V and 4 bases from J, with 6 bases in between. This CDR3 region has 13 residues. CDR1 and CDR2 (germline): WNHNN, SYGVQD (reference sequence). The CDR3: CASSESRYNEQFF. The CDR3 bases are TGCGCCAGCAGTGAGAGCAGGTACAATGAGCAGTTCTTC.

A word on this clone: A single base separates this from a much larger clone, so it may be a read error. J is TRBJ1-5 and V is TRBV6-2 or TRBV6-3, with 10 bases fitting TRBD1. The CDR3 has 14 amino acids. The V gene's germline CDR1 is MNHEY and CDR2 SVGEGT. V lost 4 bases to trimming and J lost 6 bases; unmatched junction nucleotides: 3. The DNA for the CDR3 is TGTGCCAGCAGTTTTGGACAGGGGGTTCAGCCCCAGCATTTT. Its protein is CASSFGQGVQPQHF.

This clone was counted between two and nine times. V is TRBV6-1 and J is TRBJ2-1; D may correspond to TRBD1 or TRBD2 (6 bases each). V gave up 2 bases and J gave up 6 bases, with 14 bases separating them. Germline V CDR1 and CDR2: MNHNS, SASEGT. The CDR3 spans 15 residues. DNA of the CDR3: TGTGCCAGCAGTGAACGGGGGCCCAGGTTCAATGAGCAGTTCTTC. Its protein is CASSERGPRFNEQFF.